The clone carrying this T cell receptor (delta chain) was detected only a few times. Other nucleotide sequences from this sample produce the same CDR3. TCRdb called clones anew from the RT-PCR reads with CATT. The sample yields about 3,500 delta-chain clones, over 10% seen once. The V gene end was trimmed by 0 bases and the J gene end by 10 bases; junction bases not matched to a gene: 14. The CDR3 is 17 amino acids. Per the germline V gene, CDR1 is TSWWSYY and CDR2 is QGS. The source of the sample is a study of gamma-delta T cells after stem cell transplantation. The specimen sequenced was gamma-delta T cells. The V gene is TRDV1, the J gene TRDJ1; 10 bases fit TRDD3. The TCR comes from a human donor. It is not recorded whose cells these are; they may come from a transplant donor. This CDR3 is CALGELRTPYWGMALIF. CDR3 nucleotide sequence: TGTGCTCTTGGGGAACTAAGGACCCCGTACTGGGGGATGGCACTCATCTTT.